A single sample is the source of the 3 T cell receptor beta chains below, sequenced in a study of blood T cell repertoires in COVID-19. Profiling relied on immunoSEQ multiplex PCR, and the TCRdb table lists in-frame clones only, not all of them. The sample has about 200,000 clones; roughly 82% are singletons. The sample taken for sequencing was peripheral blood. The receptors originated from a human donor in a cohort sampled during active COVID-19.

V and J are TRBV19 and TRBJ1-6, with D possibly TRBD1 on 5 matching bases. Trimming stripped 5 bases from V and 4 bases from J, with 12 bases between. This CDR3 region has 15 residues. Germline V gene lookup returns CDR1 LNHDA and CDR2 SQIVND (reference sequence). The CDR3 sequence is CASSGTGLYNSPLHF. The CDR3 nucleotides read TGTGCCAGTAGTGGGACGGGACTGTATAATTCACCCCTCCACTTT.

The chain is built from TRBV5-1 and TRBJ2-3; TRBD2 might be the D (7 bases). The CDR3 contains 18 residues. V lost 4 bases and J 3 bases, leaving 24 bases between the germline ends. CDR1 is SGHRS and CDR2 is YFSETQ in the germline V gene. The CDR3 region is CASSHPAGAIRLTDTQYF. DNA for the CDR3: TGCGCCAGCAGCCACCCGGCGGGGGCGATACGTTTGACAGATACGCAGTATTTT.

V gene TRBV6-2 or TRBV6-3 combines with J gene TRBJ2-5, with a tentative D call TRBD1 (5 bases). The CDR3 contains 12 residues. Germline V gene lookup returns CDR1 MNHEY and CDR2 SVGEGT. Trimming cost V 0 bases and J 6 bases, with 5 bases left between them. CDR3 in amino acids: CASSYSGQTQYF. CDR3 in DNA: TGTGCCAGCAGTTACTCGGGGCAGACCCAGTACTTC.